The sequence of this T cell receptor beta chain was determined in a study of T cells in localized non-small cell lung cancer. About this clone itself: Antigen: not known.

Points from the study as a whole: A denser population of T cells in blood accompanied longer overall survival. Heterogeneity remains possible, as sequencing covered one tumor region only. Within adjacent lung there appeared a median around 55 of the top 100 tumor clones.

TCRdb keeps only in-frame clones here, not all; method: immunoSEQ multiplex PCR. The sample lists under 150,000 clones, roughly 90% occurring once. Specimen: peripheral blood, collected before any cancer treatment. This TCR was sampled from a female donor at least 60 years old with stage I lung adenocarcinoma.

The CDR3 spells CAWAGDYEQYF. The CDR3 nucleotides read TGTGCCTGGGCTGGAGACTACGAGCAGTACTTC. The chain joins TRBV30 to TRBJ2-7; D unclear. The germline V and J ends were trimmed by 5 bases and 3 bases, with 8 bases remaining between them. This CDR3 has 11 residues. Germline-derived CDR1 and CDR2 are GTSNPN and SVGIG (reference sequence).